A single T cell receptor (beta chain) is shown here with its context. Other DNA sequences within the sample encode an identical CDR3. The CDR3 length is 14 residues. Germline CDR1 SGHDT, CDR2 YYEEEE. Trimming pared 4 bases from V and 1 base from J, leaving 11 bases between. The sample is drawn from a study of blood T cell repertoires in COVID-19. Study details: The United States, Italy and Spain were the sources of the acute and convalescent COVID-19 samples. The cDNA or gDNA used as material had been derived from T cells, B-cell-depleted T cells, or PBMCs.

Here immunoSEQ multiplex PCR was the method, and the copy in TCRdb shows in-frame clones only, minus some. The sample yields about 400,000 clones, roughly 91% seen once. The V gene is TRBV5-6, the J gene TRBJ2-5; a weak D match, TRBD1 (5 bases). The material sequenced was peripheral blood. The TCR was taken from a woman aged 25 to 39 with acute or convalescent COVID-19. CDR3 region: CASSLGHSQETQYF. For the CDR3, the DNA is TGTGCCAGCAGCCTGGGGCACAGCCAAGAGACCCAGTACTTC.